This TCR beta chain was documented in a study of cytomegalovirus exposure and HLA in healthy donors. The study, taken as a whole, reports: Sequencing depth roughly uniform across donors was assumed in presence/absence analyses.

Trimming left V 2 bases short and J 2 bases short, with 14 bases between. Per germline, CDR1 MDHEN and CDR2 SYDVKM. This CDR3 is built from 16 residues. In the case of this clone: Its antigen is unidentified.

It was with 60 Vbeta and 13 Jbeta primers that the PCR ran. The assay was immunoSEQ multiplex PCR, and TCRdb's table has in-frame clones only and misses some. The sample records about 190,000 clones, about 80% being singletons. The TCR sequence derives from a woman aged 18 to 35 in good health and CMV-seropositive. The chain couples TRBV28 to TRBJ2-3, with D perhaps matching TRBD1 (5 bases). The sequencing sample was made of PBMCs. This CDR3 is CASSLNAGISTDTQYF. Written as DNA, the CDR3 is TGTGCCAGCAGTTTAAATGCAGGGATTTCCACAGATACGCAGTATTTT. The whole variable domain, remainder taken from reference TRBV28 and TRBJ2-3, is DVKVTQSSRYLVKRTGEKVFLECVQDMDHENMFWYRQDPGLGLRLIYFSYDVKMKEKGDIPEGYSVSREKKERFSLILESASTNQTSMYLCASSLNAGISTDTQYFGPGTRLTVL.